Shown below are 15 T cell receptor beta chains from a single sample sequenced in a study of T cell repertoires in cytomegalovirus infection. MiXCR was run by TCRdb on the reads, yielding one entry per CDR3 protein. The sample includes approximately 990,000 distinct CDR3 sequences, less than 40% of them seen just once. Antigens for these TCRs are unknown. The input for sequencing was cultured CD8+ T cells from PBMCs, taken from culture after CMV antigen stimulation. All receptors come from a human donor in good health (CMV status not recorded). Some clones in this sample may be carry-over from other donors' samples.

This sequence joins TRBV12-3 or TRBV12-4 and TRBJ1-3; D is unresolved. Trimming stripped 1 base from V and 0 bases from J, with 13 bases between. The CDR3 extends over 17 amino acids. The CDR3 region has the DNA TGTGCCAGCAGTTTAGTGCAATGGCTCCTCTCTGGAAACACCATATATTTT. Its protein is CASSLVQWLLSGNTIYF.

About this clonotype: The junction departs from germline at one end; a sequencing error may be responsible. The rearrangement joins TRBV2 to TRBJ2-5, with 10 bases lining up with TRBD1. Looked up from germline, CDR1 is SNHLY and CDR2 is FYNNEI. The CDR3 is 16 amino acids. Written as DNA, the CDR3 is TGTGCCAGCAGCGAAGAGGACAGGGGGTTGAGAGAGACCCAGTACTTC. Translated, it gives CASSEEDRGLRETQYF.

The table lists this clonotype with a few counts. The V and J genes are TRBV4-1 and TRBJ2-1, with TRBD2 identical over 12 bases. Unmatched junction bases numbered 2, after V lost 6 bases and J lost 5 bases. From germline, CDR1 is MGHRA and CDR2 YSYEKL. CDR3 length equals 14 residues. This CDR3 is CASRWTSGDNEQFF. CDR3 DNA: TGCGCCAGCAGGTGGACTAGCGGGGACAATGAGCAGTTCTTC.

The DNA for the CDR3 is TGTGCCAGCCAGAAAGGTTACGAGCAGTACTTC. Its protein product is CASQKGYEQYF. V usage is TRBV19 and J usage is TRBJ2-7; D is unclear. V gave up 9 bases and J gave up 4 bases, with 10 bases separating them. The CDR3 is 11 residues long. CDR1 and CDR2 from the germline V gene are LNHDA and SQIVND (reference sequence).

This clonotype was counted only a few times. V and J are TRBV12-3 or TRBV12-4 and TRBJ1-3; D unclear. V lost 6 bases to trimming and J lost 3 bases, with 12 bases between them. The CDR3 spans 14 residues. The CDR3 DNA reads as TGTGCCAGCAGACCCTCGGACTATGGAAACACCATATATTTT. As protein: CASRPSDYGNTIYF.

J is TRBJ2-2 and V is TRBV10-2; 10 nucleotides agree with TRBD2. J was trimmed by 2 bases and V by 5 bases; bases with no gene match: 11. Per germline, CDR1 WSHSY and CDR2 SAAADI. This CDR3 has 18 residues. The CDR3 protein is CASSWLGSGGPNTGELFF. As DNA, the CDR3 is TGCGCCAGCAGTTGGTTGGGTAGCGGGGGGCCAAACACCGGGGAGCTGTTTTTT.

The CDR3 sequence is CASGGPGQTRRSNQPQHF. CDR3 DNA: TGTGCCAGCGGAGGACCCGGACAGACTCGGCGTTCCAATCAGCCCCAGCATTTT. This chain uses TRBV6-1 with TRBJ1-5, with TRBD1 as a possible D gene (6 bases). This CDR3 comprises 18 residues. The ends were cut back, 8 bases at V and 3 bases at J, with 26 bases in the middle. Germline CDR1 and CDR2: MNHNS and SASEGT.

The CDR3 loop is CASSSVFLDRETNYGYTF. The CDR3, as DNA: TGTGCCAGCAGCTCGGTTTTTTTGGACAGGGAGACTAACTATGGCTACACCTTC. This chain connects TRBV5-4 to TRBJ1-2; 8 positions match TRBD1. The CDR3 is 18 amino acids. Trimming cost V 3 bases and J 0 bases; bases outside gene matches: 13. Germline lookup yields CDR1 SGHNT and CDR2 YYREEE (reference sequence). The variable domain in full, completed from reference TRBV5-4 and TRBJ1-2, reads ETGVTQSPTHLIKTRGQQVTLRCSSQSGHNTVSWYQQALGQGPQFIFQYYREEENGRGNFPPRFSGLQFPNYSSELNVNALELDDSALYLCASSSVFLDRETNYGYTFGSGTRLTVV.

This clonotype has at least ten counts. The chain employs TRBV7-8 and TRBJ2-3; 9 bases match TRBD1. The germline V gene encodes CDR1 SGHVS and CDR2 FQNEAQ. This CDR3 is 17 amino acids long. Germline trimming cut 2 bases from V and 0 bases from J; bases unmatched to any gene: 6. Here the CDR3 reads CASSLRVGTGSTDTQYF. Written as DNA, the CDR3 is TGTGCCAGCAGCTTACGGGTGGGGACAGGGAGCACAGATACGCAGTATTTT.

This rearrangement joins TRBV4-3 to TRBJ2-3; D gene uncertain. Per germline, CDR1 LGHNA and CDR2 YSLEER. CDR3 size: 16 residues. V shed 4 bases and J shed 5 bases, with 19 bases lying between them. The CDR3 reads CASSLSGLGLGDTQYF. The CDR3 DNA is TGCGCCAGCAGCCTCTCGGGTTTGGGCCTTGGAGATACGCAGTATTTT.

This clonotype turned up a few times. The rearrangement joins TRBV7-2 to TRBJ1-4, with 10 bases identical to TRBD1. With V trimmed by 5 bases and J by 8 bases, 11 bases remained unmatched. Germline CDR1 is SGHTA and CDR2 is FQGNSA. CDR3 size: 16 residues. The CDR3: CASSLARDRGREKLFF. CDR3 coding DNA: TGTGCCAGCAGCCTGGCACGGGACAGGGGCCGGGAAAAACTGTTTTTT.

This chain connects TRBV4-1 to TRBJ2-5, with a tentative D call TRBD2 (5 bases). CDR1 and CDR2 (germline): MGHRA, YSYEKL. Trimming removed 4 bases from V and 5 bases from J, with 23 bases in between. The CDR3 covers 17 residues. Written as DNA, the CDR3 is TGCGCCAGCAGCCTAGGCTGGCGGGTACAGACGGGGGAGACCCAGTACTTC. Its protein is CASSLGWRVQTGETQYF.

The genes are TRBV6-5 and TRBJ2-5; D uncertain. CDR1 MNHEY and CDR2 SVGAGI come from the germline V gene. The germline V and J ends were trimmed by 7 bases and 5 bases, with 20 bases remaining between them. The CDR3 extends over 15 amino acids. The CDR3 spells CASTRRLIPPETQYF. CDR3 nucleotide sequence: TGTGCCAGCACTAGGCGACTCATCCCACCGGAGACCCAGTACTTC.

The rearrangement links TRBV7-6 to TRBJ1-1; the D gene is possibly TRBD1 (6 bases). CDR3 size: 14 residues. Germline lookup yields CDR1 SGHVS and CDR2 FNYEAQ. Trimming pared 5 bases from V and 4 bases from J, leaving 14 bases between. The CDR3 spells CASSPTGRITEAFF. The CDR3 DNA is TGTGCCAGCAGCCCGACAGGACGAATCACTGAAGCTTTCTTT.

The chain has TRBV15 and TRBJ1-5; D not certain. Trimming cost V 3 bases and J 0 bases, with 9 bases left between them. Looked up from germline, CDR1 is LNHNV and CDR2 is YYDKDF (reference sequence). This CDR3 region has 15 residues. This CDR3 reads CATSSRSGSNQPQHF. In nucleotides, the CDR3 is TGTGCCACCAGCAGTCGGTCCGGTAGCAATCAGCCCCAGCATTTT. The whole variable domain, remainder taken from reference TRBV15 and TRBJ1-5, is DAMVIQNPRYQVTQFGKPVTLSCSQTLNHNVMYWYQQKSSQAPKLLFHYYDKDFNNEADTPDNFQSRRPNTSFCFLDIRSPGLGDTAMYLCATSSRSGSNQPQHFGDGTRLSIL.